This TCR beta chain is drawn from a study of T cell responses to AZD1222 COVID-19 vaccine. Study in general: Pooled together were second doses at about 4 or about 12 weeks.

The study, taken as a whole, reports: In a largely white British group with more females than males, clonal diversity was possibly underestimated. Among spike-specific TCRs, nearly half reportedly target unmutated variant regions.

A remark on this clone: The antigen is not known.

The CDR3 covers 12 residues. Trimming stripped 11 bases from V and 0 bases from J, with 11 bases between. Germline CDR1 and CDR2: MDHEN and SYDVKM. Only in-frame clones appear in the TCRdb table, and some are missing; sequencing was by immunoSEQ multiplex PCR. Among approximately 150,000 clones listed, 75% to 95% were seen once. The chain combines TRBV28 with TRBJ2-7, with a tentative D call TRBD1 (5 bases). The clonotype was recovered from an adult in good health. Source: peripheral blood, taken on day 0 of AZD1222 vaccination. The CDR3 coding sequence is TGTGCCGGGTCCAGGGCCTCCTACGAGCAGTACTTC. Amino acid sequence: CAGSRASYEQYF.